The clone carrying this TCR beta chain appeared many times. Its antigen is currently unknown. The sample belongs to a study of naive and memory T cell subsets. Cells stained for CD3, CD4, CD8, CD45RA, CD27 and viability were sorted into four CD45RA/CD27 subsets. The study's findings and limits: Gini index rose across naive, CM, EM and EMRA in CD4 and CD8.

The CDR3 consists of 15 residues. CDR1 is KGHSH, CDR2 LQKENI, per germline. Trimming took off 4 bases at V and 5 bases at J, with 18 bases between the two ends. An equimolar mix of two oligonucleotides served as the beta constant-region primer for TRBC1 and TRBC2. TCRdb passed the UMI-ligation and nested PCR reads through MiXCR, listing each CDR3 protein once. The top ten clones hold 1.6% of a sample with about 90,000 distinct CDR3 sequences, over 7% of them seen once. Source material: central memory CD4+ T cells from blood. The V call is TRBV18, the J call TRBJ2-7; D might be TRBD2 (6 bases). This TCR derives from a human donor in good health. CDR3 nucleotides: TGTGCCAGCTCACAAGGGTTCGGCGGGAAAGACGAGCAGTACTTC. Protein product: CASSQGFGGKDEQYF.